The present TCR beta chain was sequenced within a study of cytomegalovirus exposure and HLA in healthy donors. The study, taken as a whole, reports: 87-base-pair reads could not separate some V segments, including TRBV6-2 and TRBV6-3.

Researchers ran the PCR with 60 Vbeta and 13 Jbeta primers. TCRdb's table, derived via immunoSEQ multiplex PCR, lists solely in-frame clones and lacks some. The sample comprises 100,000 to 150,000 clones, around 75% of which are singletons, and approximately 9.6% rests with the top ten. A remark on this clone: Its antigen is still unknown.

The V segment lost 6 bases and the J segment 8 bases; nucleotides outside the gene matches: 9. Germline loops: CDR1 MNHNS, CDR2 SASEGT. This CDR3 spans 15 amino acids. Donors in the study were healthy people who gave bone marrow. This chain connects TRBV6-1 to TRBJ2-1, with 11 bases fitting TRBD1. The sequencing sample was made of PBMCs. The receptor comes from a woman aged 45-65 years in good health and CMV-seropositive. CDR3 sequence: CASRKGTGGYDEQFF. CDR3 DNA sequence: TGTGCCAGCAGGAAGGGGACAGGGGGATACGATGAGCAGTTCTTC.